This TCR beta chain emerged from a study of sequential checkpoint blockade in melanoma. Study-level information: After nivolumab or ipilimumab alone, twenty-two patients had week-13 rebiopsies.

Treatment described: randomized to nivolumab then ipilimumab (arm A) or the reverse (arm B). Patients had received no earlier DNA-damaging chemotherapy. Assay used: immunoSEQ multiplex PCR; TCRdb lists only in-frame clones, some missing. The sample yields 10,000 to 15,000 clones, roughly 24% seen once. The CDR3 is 15 residues long. V lost 2 bases, J lost 8 bases, and 15 bases lay in between. Looked up from germline, CDR1 is SGHNT and CDR2 is YENEEA. Here the sequenced sample was tumor tissue (inferred from file names), taken from a patient given nivolumab and ipilimumab in sequence. V gene TRBV11-3 combines with J gene TRBJ1-4; D may be TRBD1 (6 bases). This clonotype originated in a human donor with melanoma. DNA for the CDR3: TGTGCCAGCAGCTTAAGCGGGGGGCTGGGAGAAAAACTGTTTTTT. Translated: CASSLSGGLGEKLFF.